A few counts support the clone carrying this T cell receptor beta chain. Antigen specificity is unknown. The authors took PBMCs from roughly 9.7 ml fresh peripheral blood. This CDR3 is built from 16 residues. V shed 4 bases and J shed 2 bases, with 14 bases lying between them. This entry is derived from a study of T cells in Graves' hyperthyroidism and ophthalmopathy. Whole-study results and caveats: Ophthalmopathy was identified by the model a median about six months ahead of onset. Separating ophthalmopathy from stable hyperthyroidism was achieved by a 13 V-J model. Peripheral blood also featured most of the thyroid clonotypes expanded above 0.001.

Using RNA transcripts as the source, TCR beta CDR3 regions were amplified. First-round RT-PCR with HTBI primers amplified the TCR CDR3 region. TCRdb re-called the multiplex PCR reads through MiXCR, storing one row per CDR3 protein. The sample includes 250,000 to 350,000 distinct CDR3 sequences, about a sixth seen only once; the top ten take approximately 60%. The receptor comes from an older woman with Graves' ophthalmopathy. The source material was blood. The chain joins TRBV12-3 or TRBV12-4 to TRBJ1-4; D is ambiguous. The CDR3 region has the DNA TGTGCCAGCAGTTCCCTGTGGGCGGAGACTAATGAAAAACTGTTTTTT. It specifies CASSSLWAETNEKLFF.